This TCR beta chain is drawn from a study of blood T cell repertoires in COVID-19. V was clipped by 1 base and J by 3 bases, with 6 bases between them. Germline V gene lookup returns CDR1 SGHAT and CDR2 FQNNGV. CDR3 length: 13 residues. Assay: immunoSEQ multiplex PCR; the TCRdb copy retains only in-frame clones and omits some. The data hold 200,000 to 250,000 clones, with over 75% observed a single time. The participants were between roughly 18 and 89 years old and came from under 25 US areas. Researchers sorted participants into cohorts using their self-reported clinical history. It was within 2 weeks before study entry that exposed participants met a COVID-19 case.

The chain combines TRBV11-2 with TRBJ1-1; D ambiguous. This clonotype was obtained from a woman aged 25 to 39 who had been exposed to COVID-19. The sample consisted of PBMCs or T cells enriched from blood (not recorded which). The CDR3 loop is CASSLVRYTEAFF. The CDR3 nucleotides read TGTGCCAGCAGCTTAGTGAGATACACTGAAGCTTTCTTT.